The 20 T cell receptor beta chains below were found in one sample sequenced in a study of T cells in women clearing cervical HPV infection. Generated by immunoSEQ multiplex PCR, the TCRdb table keeps only in-frame clones and is missing some. The sample table includes tens of thousands of clones. Sample: blood buffy coat. These receptors were obtained from a woman between 18 and 75 years old with a cervical HPV16 infection that either progressed to CIN3+ or cleared (not recorded which).

The sequenced part of the CDR3 DNA is TGTGCCTGGATCAAGGGGGTAGAGGTGATTGGTGGCTATGGC. This codes for CAWIKGVEVIGGYG. The full CDR3 sequence reads CAWIKGVEVIGGYGYTF. The chain couples TRBV30 to TRBJ1-2, with a tentative D call TRBD1 (6 bases). The CDR3 extends 3 residues past the end of the read, so its final part is completed from the germline J gene. Per the germline V gene, CDR1 is GTSNPN and CDR2 is SVGIG (reference sequence). The CDR3 sequence is 17 residues long. The V gene lost 4 bases and the J gene lost 4 bases, with 25 bases spanning the gap.

Of note for this clone: The read finishes 3 residues shy of the CDR3 end, and the germline J gene is used to complete it. The chain is built from TRBV7-9 and TRBJ2-3, with a possible D match to TRBD2 (6 bases). The CDR3 extends over 15 amino acids. V was pared by 5 bases and J by 7 bases, with 19 bases between. Germline CDR1 is SEHNR and CDR2 is FQNEAQ (reference sequence). The CDR3 region is CASSPVVRGRNTQYF. The sequenced part of the CDR3 DNA is TGTGCCAGCAGCCCGGTCGTGCGGGGTAGGAATACG. Full variable domain (outside the CDR3, taken from reference TRBV7-9 and TRBJ2-3): DTGVSQNPRHKITKRGQNVTFRCDPISEHNRLYWYRQTLGQGPEFLTYFQNEAQLEKSRLLSDRFSAERPKGSFSTLEIQRTEQGDSAMYLCASSPVVRGRNTQYFGPGTRLTVL.

Worth noting for this clone: Read coverage stops 3 residues before the CDR3 terminus; the germline J gene supplies the remainder. The V and J genes are TRBV10-3 and TRBJ1-5; the D gene is possibly TRBD1 (5 bases). V shed 6 bases and J shed 3 bases, with 12 bases lying between them. This CDR3 is 14 amino acids long. The germline V gene encodes CDR1 ENHRY and CDR2 SYGVKD. The CDR3 bases that were read are TGTGCCATCAGCGAGGGACTCCTCAATCAGCCC. Residues: CAISEGLLNQP. The full CDR3 protein reads CAISEGLLNQPQHF.

Note on this clone: The read finishes 3 residues shy of the CDR3 end, and the germline J gene is used to complete it. The chain couples TRBV7-3 to TRBJ1-2; D remains ambiguous. The CDR3 is made up of 15 amino acids. Per germline, CDR1 SGHTA and CDR2 FQGTGA. The CDR3 is CASSLSLASHNDYTF. The CDR3 bases that were read are TGTGCCAGCAGCTTAAGTCTGGCTAGCCACAATGAC.

Concerning this clone: The CDR3 extends 3 residues past the end of the read, so its final part is completed from the germline J gene. J is TRBJ1-6 and V is TRBV2, with a tentative D call TRBD1 (6 bases). The CDR3 loop spans 13 amino acids. Trimming took off 6 bases at V and 6 bases at J, with 9 bases between the two ends. Germline V gene sequence: CDR1 SNHLY, CDR2 FYNNEI. The CDR3 sequence is CASSADSNSPLHF. CDR3 DNA (partial): TGTGCCAGCAGCGCGGACAGTAATTCACCC.

As regards this clone: Coverage ceases 3 residues before the CDR3 finishes, and the germline J gene fills in the end. J is TRBJ2-2 and V is TRBV5-4; 11 nucleotides agree with TRBD2. J gave up 5 bases and V 3 bases, and 3 bases lay outside the gene matches. Germline V gene data show CDR1 as SGHNT and CDR2 as YYREEE (reference sequence). This CDR3 has 15 amino acids. CDR3 DNA, as far as it was read: TGTGCCAGCAGCTCGGGACTAGCGGAGACCGGGGAG. Translation gives CASSSGLAETGE. The whole CDR3 sequence is CASSSGLAETGELFF.

CDR3 DNA, as far as it was read: TGTGCCAGCTTGAGAAGGCAGGGGGCTGAGGGC. It yields the protein CASLRRQGAEG. The complete CDR3 reads CASLRRQGAEGYTF. This sequence joins TRBV2 and TRBJ1-2; 8 bases line up with TRBD1. The missing CDR3 end, 3 residues past where the read stops, is filled in from the germline J gene. Germline loops: CDR1 SNHLY, CDR2 FYNNEI. The CDR3 consists of 14 residues. Full variable domain (rest looked up from reference TRBV2 and TRBJ1-2): EPEVTQTPSHQVTQMGQEVILRCVPISNHLYFYWYRQILGQKVEFLVSFYNNEISEKSEIFDDQFSVERPDGSNFTLKIRSTKLEDSAMYFCASLRRQGAEGYTFGSGTRLTVV.

In regard to this clone: The read comes to an end 3 residues before the CDR3 does, leaving the germline J gene to fill in the end. The chain employs TRBV5-1 and TRBJ2-6; 8 positions match TRBD2. J gave up 2 bases and V 4 bases, and 8 bases lay outside the gene matches. This CDR3 contains 17 residues. CDR1 is SGHRS, CDR2 YFSETQ, per germline. CDR3 DNA (partial): TGCGCCAGCAGCACGGGACTAGGTGAGACTGGGGCCAACGTC. Its translation: CASSTGLGETGANV. The whole CDR3 protein reads CASSTGLGETGANVLTF.

In regard to this clone: The junction does not match germline at one end; this may be a read error. Coverage ceases 3 residues before the CDR3 finishes, and the germline J gene fills in the end. Additional DNA sequences in this sample encode the identical CDR3. The genes are TRBV5-6 and TRBJ1-6; D unresolved. This CDR3 is built from 14 residues. Looked up from germline, CDR1 is SGHDT and CDR2 is YYEEEE. The CDR3 spells CASSLWFSDSPLHF. The sequenced part of the CDR3 DNA is TGTGCCAGTAGCTTGTGGTTCTCGGATTCACCC.

About this clone itself: The CDR3 extends 3 residues past the end of the read, so its final part is completed from the germline J gene. The rearrangement uses TRBV2 and TRBJ1-5; D is possibly TRBD1 (6 bases). The V gene's germline CDR1 is SNHLY and CDR2 FYNNEI. The CDR3 is 14 residues long. Trimming removed 5 bases at V and 1 base at J, with 9 bases between. The CDR3 is CASSKGQSNQPQHF. The CDR3 bases that were read are TGTGCCAGCAGTAAAGGACAGAGCAATCAGCCC.

Turning to this clone: The sequenced fragment ends 3 residues before the CDR3 boundary, so the rest is inferred from the germline J gene. The rearrangement joins TRBV19 to TRBJ2-1; 10 positions agree with TRBD2. From germline, CDR1 is LNHDA and CDR2 SQIVND (reference sequence). The junction had 12 bases not matched to a gene; V was cut back by 4 bases and J by 6 bases. The CDR3 covers 17 residues. CDR3 sequence reads: CASSTPPLAGEVNEQFF. The DNA read from the CDR3 is TGTGCCAGTAGTACCCCCCCCCTAGCGGGAGAGGTCAATGAG.

Notes on this clone: The CDR3 end is not reached by the read, which stops 3 residues before it; the germline J gene fills it in. The chain employs TRBV11-2 and TRBJ2-7, with 7 positions matching TRBD1. The CDR3 is 14 residues long. After removal of 1 base from V and 3 bases from J, the junction contained 3 bases not matched to a gene. Per germline, CDR1 SGHAT and CDR2 FQNNGV. The sequenced CDR3 bases are TGTGCCAGCAGCTTAGTATCAGGGGGCTACGAG. It yields the protein CASSLVSGGYE. The whole CDR3 sequence reads CASSLVSGGYEQYF.

On this clone itself: Read sequence stops 3 residues before the CDR3 end, and the germline J gene provides the missing end. This chain links TRBV30 with TRBJ1-2; D is unclear. CDR1 is GTSNPN, CDR2 SVGIG, per germline (reference sequence). CDR3 length equals 12 residues. CDR3 amino acids: CAWETSTDTYTF. The CDR3 bases that were read are TGTGCCTGGGAAACTAGCACAGATACC. Filled out from reference TRBV30 and TRBJ1-2, the complete variable domain reads SQTIHQWPATLVQPVGSPLSLECTVEGTSNPNLYWYRQAAGRGLQLLFYSVGIGQISSEVPQNLSASRPQDRQFILSSKKLLLSDSGFYLCAWETSTDTYTFGSGTRLTVV.

Note on this clone: The read comes to an end 3 residues before the CDR3 does, leaving the germline J gene to fill in the end. The gene calls are TRBV7-3 and TRBJ1-4, with 10 bases aligning to TRBD1. This CDR3 contains 16 residues. The germline gives CDR1 SGHTA, CDR2 FQGTGA. J gave up 8 bases and V 6 bases, and 12 bases lay outside the gene matches. The sequenced CDR3 bases are TGTGCCAGCAGATACACCGGGACAGGGGCGGAGGAAAAA. This sequence encodes CASRYTGTGAEEK. From start to end, the CDR3 is CASRYTGTGAEEKLFF.

About this clone itself: The CDR3 is cut off 3 residues early in the read; its end comes from the germline J gene. The rearrangement uses TRBV20-1 and TRBJ2-1; maybe TRBD1 (5 bases). Trimming stripped 5 bases from V and 4 bases from J, with 6 bases between. The CDR3 runs 11 residues. Germline CDR1 reads DFQATT; CDR2 reads SNEGSKA (reference sequence). The chain's CDR3 is CSADRYNEQFF. CDR3 bases read: TGCAGTGCTGACAGATACAATGAG.

The DNA read from the CDR3 is TGTGCCAGTAGTGGACAAGTGGGGCAAGTGTACGAG. Translation gives CASSGQVGQVYE. The full CDR3 sequence reads CASSGQVGQVYEQYF. V is TRBV19 and J is TRBJ2-7, with D perhaps matching TRBD1 (5 bases). Sequencing ends 3 residues short of the CDR3 end; the germline J gene provides the rest. Germline values: CDR1 LNHDA, CDR2 SQIVND (reference sequence). There are 15 residues in the CDR3. V was trimmed by 5 bases and J by 4 bases, leaving 18 bases between them.

On this clone itself: The CDR3 is cut off 3 residues early in the read; its end comes from the germline J gene. V is TRBV4-1 and J is TRBJ2-3; TRBD2 aligns across 12 bases. Germline CDR1 and CDR2: MGHRA and YSYEKL. V gave up 2 bases and J gave up 1 base; unmatched junction bases: 1. CDR3 length: 16 amino acids. The CDR3: CASSQLAGGRTDTQYF. The part of the CDR3 DNA that was read is TGCGCCAGCAGCCAACTAGCGGGGGGGCGCACAGATACG.

Details on this clone: The read halts 3 residues ahead of the CDR3 end, with the missing end drawn from the germline J gene. This chain connects TRBV10-2 to TRBJ2-1; 9 bases map to TRBD2. Germline CDR1 WSHSY, CDR2 SAAADI. The CDR3 has 15 residues. V lost 9 bases to trimming and J lost 5 bases; unmatched junction nucleotides: 11. CDR3 sequence reads: CASMTAGGVDNEQFF. The sequenced CDR3 bases are TGCGCCAGTATGACAGCGGGGGGTGTCGACAATGAG.

On this clone: The missing CDR3 end, 3 residues past where the read stops, is filled in from the germline J gene. V and J are TRBV7-9 and TRBJ1-2, with a weak D call TRBD1 (6 bases). The CDR3 covers 14 residues. Trimming removed 1 base at V and 4 bases at J, with 10 bases between. Germline V gene data show CDR1 as SEHNR and CDR2 as FQNEAQ (reference sequence). CDR3 bases read: TGTGCCAGCAGCTTAGACAGGGCTTTCTATGGC. Protein: CASSLDRAFYG. The whole CDR3 is CASSLDRAFYGYTF.

On this clone: The read terminates 3 residues ahead of where the CDR3 ends, so the germline J gene completes it. The chain has TRBV20-1 and TRBJ2-5; TRBD2 might be the D (7 bases). The V and J ends lost 0 bases and 7 bases respectively, with 9 bases between them. Germline CDR1 reads DFQATT; CDR2 reads SNEGSKA (reference sequence). This CDR3 is built from 12 residues. The CDR3 bases that were read are TGCAGTGCTAGAGAAGGGGGGGGGACC. Protein: CSAREGGGT. The entire CDR3 is CSAREGGGTQYF.